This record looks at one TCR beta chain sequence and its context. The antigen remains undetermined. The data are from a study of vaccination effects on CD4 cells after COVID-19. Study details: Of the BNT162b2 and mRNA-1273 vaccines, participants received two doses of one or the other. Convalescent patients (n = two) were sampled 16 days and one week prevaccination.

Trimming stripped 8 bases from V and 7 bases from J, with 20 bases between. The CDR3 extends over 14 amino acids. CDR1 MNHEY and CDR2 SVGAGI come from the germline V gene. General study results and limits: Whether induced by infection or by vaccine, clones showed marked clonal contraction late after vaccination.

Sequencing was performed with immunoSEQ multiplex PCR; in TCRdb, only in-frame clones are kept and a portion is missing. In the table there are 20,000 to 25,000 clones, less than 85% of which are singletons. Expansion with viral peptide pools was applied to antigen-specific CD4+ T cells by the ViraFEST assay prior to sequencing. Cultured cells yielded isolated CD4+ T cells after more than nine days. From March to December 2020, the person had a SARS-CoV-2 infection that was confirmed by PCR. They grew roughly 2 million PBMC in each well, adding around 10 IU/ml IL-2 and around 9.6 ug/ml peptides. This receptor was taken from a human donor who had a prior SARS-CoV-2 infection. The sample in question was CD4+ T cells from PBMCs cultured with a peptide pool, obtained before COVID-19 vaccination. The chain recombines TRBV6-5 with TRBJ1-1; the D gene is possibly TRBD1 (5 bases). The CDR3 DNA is TGTGCCAGCCGTTCCGAGGGGACCTGGGATGAAGCTTTCTTT. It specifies CASRSEGTWDEAFF.